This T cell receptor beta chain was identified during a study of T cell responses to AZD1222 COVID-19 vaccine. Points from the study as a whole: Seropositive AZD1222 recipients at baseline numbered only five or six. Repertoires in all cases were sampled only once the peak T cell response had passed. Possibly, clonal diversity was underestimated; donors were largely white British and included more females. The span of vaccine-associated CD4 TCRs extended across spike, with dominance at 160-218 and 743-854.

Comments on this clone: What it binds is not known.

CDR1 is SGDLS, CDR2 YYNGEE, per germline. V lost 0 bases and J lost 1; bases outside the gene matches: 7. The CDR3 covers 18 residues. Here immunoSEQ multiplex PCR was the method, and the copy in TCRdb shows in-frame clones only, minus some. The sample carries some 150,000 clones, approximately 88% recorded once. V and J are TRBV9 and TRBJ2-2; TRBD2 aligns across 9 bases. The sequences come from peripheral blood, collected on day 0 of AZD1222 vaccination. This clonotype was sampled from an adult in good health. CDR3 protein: CASSVGSSGGKNTGELFF. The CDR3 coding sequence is TGTGCCAGCAGCGTAGGATCCAGCGGGGGGAAGAACACCGGGGAGCTGTTTTTT.